The next 28 T cell receptor beta chains were all read from a single sample in a study of T-cell memory formation after mild COVID-19. TCRdb recomputed calls from the 5' RACE reads with MiXCR, one row per CDR3 protein. This table has around 250,000 distinct CDR3 sequences, 15% appearing once. The sequenced sample was PBMCs or a T cell subset sorted from them (not recorded which). The receptors shown here come from an adult woman who had mild COVID-19 (a few samples of this study predate the infection). Cell type and time point are not known.

In its sample, this clonotype was seen a few times. The chain recombines TRBV7-9 with TRBJ2-3; TRBD2 matches at 8 bases. The CDR3 covers 17 residues. J gave up 1 base and V 3 bases, and 9 bases lay outside the gene matches. Germline V gene sequence: CDR1 SEHNR, CDR2 FQNEAQ (reference sequence). CDR3 sequence reads: CASSFSLRSGGTDTQYF. Here the CDR3 DNA reads TGTGCCAGCAGCTTTTCATTACGTAGCGGGGGCACAGATACGCAGTATTTT.

The chain is built from TRBV7-3 and TRBJ2-2; D not resolved. Per germline, CDR1 SGHTA and CDR2 FQGTGA. This CDR3 is built from 13 residues. Trimming shortened V by 5 bases and J by 6 bases, and 10 bases separated the two germline ends. The DNA of the CDR3 is TGTGCCAGCAGCCCCGACCACCCCGGGGAGCTGTTTTTT. Amino acids: CASSPDHPGELFF.

The rearrangement uses TRBV11-2 and TRBJ1-2; no firm D call. Trimming left V 0 bases short and J 3 bases short, with 11 bases between. In germline, CDR1 is SGHAT, CDR2 FQNNGV. The CDR3 runs to 15 residues. The DNA for the CDR3 is TGTGCCAGCAGCTTAGATCGTGGAGGGTACTATGGCTACACCTTC. This sequence encodes CASSLDRGGYYGYTF. Complete variable domain (other parts from reference TRBV11-2 and TRBJ1-2): EAGVAQSPRYKIIEKRQSVAFWCNPISGHATLYWYQQILGQGPKLLIQFQNNGVVDDSQLPKDRFSAERLKGVDSTLKIQPAKLEDSAVYLCASSLDRGGYYGYTFGSGTRLTVV.

With regard to this clonotype: A much larger clone lies one base from this, so it may be a read error. J is TRBJ2-1 and V is TRBV9; TRBD1 might be the D (6 bases). The CDR3 is 12 amino acids. Germline CDR1 and CDR2: SGDLS and YYNGEE. V was shortened by 0 bases and J by 8 bases, with 6 bases between the two germline ends. The DNA for the CDR3 is TGTGCCAGCAGCGTAGAGGGGGATGAGCAGTTCTTC. Protein sequence: CASSVEGDEQFF. The full variable domain, with the rest looked up from reference TRBV9 and TRBJ2-1, is DSGVTQTPKHLITATGQRVTLRCSPRSGDLSVYWYQQSLDQGLQFLIQYYNGEERAKGNILERFSAQQFPDLHSELNLSSLELGDSALYFCASSVEGDEQFFGPGTRLTVL.

This chain joins TRBV20-1 and TRBJ1-1; TRBD1 might be the D (6 bases). This CDR3 has 13 amino acids. V was clipped by 6 bases and J by 4 bases, with 15 bases between them. Germline V gene data show CDR1 as DFQATT and CDR2 as SNEGSKA (reference sequence). CDR3 loop: CSALRGGGTEAFF. For the CDR3, the DNA is TGCAGTGCCCTGCGGGGGGGCGGCACTGAAGCTTTCTTT.

As DNA, the CDR3 is TGTGCCATCAGTCCCATGCTCGGGGATCAGCCCCAGCATTTT. It specifies CAISPMLGDQPQHF. The gene calls are TRBV10-3 and TRBJ1-5; no clear D. V was shortened by 5 bases and J by 5 bases, with 13 bases between the two germline ends. The CDR3 is 14 residues long. The germline V gene has CDR1 ENHRY and CDR2 SYGVKD.

V gene TRBV20-1 combines with J gene TRBJ2-7; TRBD2 matches 9 bases. This CDR3 is built from 14 residues. The germline CDR1 and CDR2 sequences are DFQATT and SNEGSKA (reference sequence). The ends lost 1 base at V and 3 bases at J; junction bases unmatched: 4. CDR3 sequence: CSARGASGVYEQYF. CDR3 sequence (DNA): TGCAGTGCTAGAGGGGCTAGCGGGGTCTACGAGCAGTACTTC.

The table lists this clonotype with a count of one. The DNA for the CDR3 is TGCAGCGTTGAAGATGGACAGGCGTTCGGCTACACCTTC. This sequence encodes CSVEDGQAFGYTF. This chain joins TRBV29-1 and TRBJ1-2, with 7 bases fitting TRBD1. Germline V lookup: CDR1 SQVTM, CDR2 ANQGSEA. The CDR3 has 13 amino acids. With 0 bases clipped from V and 8 bases from J, the junction kept 6 bases outside the gene matches.

The chain uses TRBV12-3 or TRBV12-4 and TRBJ1-2; weak D call: TRBD1 (5 bases). V was shortened by 5 bases and J by 8 bases, with 12 bases between the two germline ends. The CDR3 contains 12 residues. The DNA of the CDR3 is TGTGCCAGCAGTCCCTCCAGGGAAGGCTACACCTTC. Translating it yields CASSPSREGYTF.

The CDR3 region is CASSSPGLATDTQYF. For the CDR3, the DNA is TGTGCCAGTAGTTCCCCGGGACTAGCAACAGATACGCAGTATTTT. This sequence joins TRBV19 and TRBJ2-3; 9 nucleotides agree with TRBD2. The CDR3 runs to 15 residues. Trimming at V came to 5 bases and at J to 3 bases, leaving 6 bases not matched to a gene. Germline V gene sequence: CDR1 LNHDA, CDR2 SQIVND (reference sequence).

This clonotype was found a few times. The chain links TRBV7-2 to TRBJ2-7; D ambiguous. V was trimmed by 10 bases and J by 0 bases, leaving 7 bases between them. Germline CDR1 is SGHTA and CDR2 is FQGNSA. The CDR3 extends over 11 amino acids. The CDR3 region is CATARSYEQYF. The CDR3 nucleotides read TGTGCCACTGCGCGCTCCTACGAGCAGTACTTC.

CDR3 bases: TGCGCCAGCAGCTTGGGGGATAGGGACACTGAAGCTTTCTTT. Amino acids: CASSLGDRDTEAFF. V is TRBV5-1 and J is TRBJ1-1, with D hard to call. V gave up 0 bases and J gave up 3 bases, with 9 bases separating them. Germline V lookup: CDR1 SGHRS, CDR2 YFSETQ. This CDR3 is 14 amino acids long.

The V and J genes are TRBV4-3 and TRBJ2-7; 7 bases line up with TRBD2. The germline V gene has CDR1 LGHNA and CDR2 YSLEER. Germline trimming cut 0 bases from V and 1 base from J; bases unmatched to any gene: 12. The CDR3 covers 18 residues. DNA for the CDR3: TGCGCCAGCAGCCAAGATTTGACTCGCGGGAGATCGTCCTACGAGCAGTACTTC. Its translation is CASSQDLTRGRSSYEQYF.

CDR3 nucleotides: TGTGCCAGCAGTTTAGTTGCCCGAGGTGGGGCGCGCACCCTCCACTTT. Its translation: CASSLVARGGARTLHF. The chain links TRBV27 to TRBJ1-6; the D gene is possibly TRBD1 (5 bases). The CDR3 has 16 amino acids. Germline V gene lookup returns CDR1 MNHEY and CDR2 SMNVEV (reference sequence). V lost 2 bases, J lost 14 bases, and 22 bases lay in between.

This clonotype was counted only a few times. The rearrangement uses TRBV5-1 and TRBJ2-3, with 14 bases matching TRBD2. Germline-derived CDR1 and CDR2 are SGHRS and YFSETQ. The CDR3 is 16 residues long. The ends lost 3 bases at V and 4 bases at J; junction bases unmatched: 4. The CDR3 is CASSSPTSGGADTQYF. The CDR3 region has the DNA TGCGCCAGCAGCTCACCGACTAGCGGGGGGGCAGATACGCAGTATTTT.

The chain employs TRBV12-3 or TRBV12-4 and TRBJ2-3; D is ambiguous. This CDR3 spans 14 amino acids. Deletions cut 7 bases from V and 3 bases from J, with 14 bases between. The CDR3 DNA reads as TGTGCCAGCACCCTTTCCCGCGGAACAGATACGCAGTATTTT. Translated: CASTLSRGTDTQYF.

J is TRBJ1-1 and V is TRBV20-1, with 7 bases that match TRBD1. V lost 3 bases to trimming and J lost 0 bases; unmatched junction nucleotides: 7. The germline V gene encodes CDR1 DFQATT and CDR2 SNEGSKA (reference sequence). This CDR3 comprises 15 residues. CDR3 amino acids: CSARVNRGLNTEAFF. In nucleotides, the CDR3 is TGCAGTGCTAGGGTTAACAGGGGTCTGAACACTGAAGCTTTCTTT.

About this clonotype: Its ends do not fully match the called genes, so a read error is possible. The chain employs TRBV5-1 and TRBJ1-1, with D hard to call. This CDR3 has 12 amino acids. Germline loops: CDR1 SGHRS, CDR2 YFSETQ. The CDR3 coding sequence is TGCGCCAGCATCTTGTTAGGCGGAGAAGCTTTCTTT. Translating it yields CASILLGGEAFF.

V and J are TRBV7-9 and TRBJ2-7, with 7 bases lining up with TRBD1. Germline V gene data show CDR1 as SEHNR and CDR2 as FQNEAQ (reference sequence). Trimming at V came to 1 base and at J to 6 bases, leaving 6 bases not matched to a gene. CDR3 length: 14 residues. CDR3 residues: CASSLGQGIGEQYF. The DNA for the CDR3 is TGTGCCAGCAGCTTAGGACAGGGAATTGGCGAGCAGTACTTC. Supplemented by reference TRBV7-9 and TRBJ2-7, the full variable domain reads DTGVSQNPRHKITKRGQNVTFRCDPISEHNRLYWYRQTLGQGPEFLTYFQNEAQLEKSRLLSDRFSAERPKGSFSTLEIQRTEQGDSAMYLCASSLGQGIGEQYFGPGTRLTVT.

This clonotype has more than one count but fewer than ten. V gene TRBV7-2 combines with J gene TRBJ2-2; D gene uncertain. From germline, CDR1 is SGHTA and CDR2 FQGNSA. V lost 5 bases to trimming and J lost 3 bases, with 13 bases between them. CDR3 size: 15 residues. The CDR3 DNA is TGTGCCAGCAGCCCGGGCCGGACGGACACCGGGGAGCTGTTTTTT. Translation: CASSPGRTDTGELFF.

Written as DNA, the CDR3 is TGTGCCAGCAGTCCGGGACACCGTCTTTACGAGCAGTACTTC. Protein sequence: CASSPGHRLYEQYF. The chain uses TRBV2 and TRBJ2-7; TRBD1 is a possible D gene (6 bases). Germline V gene sequence: CDR1 SNHLY, CDR2 FYNNEI. There are 14 residues in the CDR3. Trimming removed 5 bases from V and 4 bases from J, with 15 bases in between.

The chain carries TRBV7-9 and TRBJ2-7, with D uncertain. The CDR3 length is 15 residues. The V and J ends lost 4 bases and 7 bases respectively, with 20 bases between them. CDR1 SEHNR and CDR2 FQNEAQ come from the germline V gene (reference sequence). DNA for the CDR3: TGTGCCAGCAGCTCGCGGACGGACCTGATGGGAGAGCAGTACTTC. The encoded protein is CASSSRTDLMGEQYF.

The J gene is TRBJ1-2, the V gene TRBV11-2; no firm D call. V gave up 4 bases and J gave up 8 bases, with 17 bases separating them. Germline assignment: CDR1 SGHAT and CDR2 FQNNGV. The CDR3 is 14 residues long. The CDR3 loop reads CASSSGPIVAGYTF. The CDR3 nucleotides read TGTGCCAGCAGCTCCGGGCCTATCGTCGCGGGCTACACCTTC.

Only a few counts were recorded for this clonotype. The chain employs TRBV7-3 and TRBJ2-5; D not resolved. CDR1 and CDR2 (germline): SGHTA, FQGTGA. V lost 2 bases, J lost 5 bases, and 9 bases lay in between. The CDR3 contains 13 residues. The DNA for the CDR3 is TGTGCCAGCAGCTTATCCTCAGAGGAGACCCAGTACTTC. Its protein product is CASSLSSEETQYF.

This clonotype was counted many times. The CDR3 region has the DNA TGTGCCAGCAGTGTCAGTACCGGGACAGAGGAAAACTATGGCTACACCTTC. It specifies CASSVSTGTEENYGYTF. The chain carries TRBV2 and TRBJ1-2; 7 bases align to TRBD1. The CDR3 sequence is 17 residues long. Germline CDR1 reads SNHLY; CDR2 reads FYNNEI. V lost 4 bases, J lost 2 bases, and 13 bases stayed unmatched.

The chain uses TRBV7-2 and TRBJ2-1; D might be TRBD1 or TRBD2, each matching 5 bases. The CDR3 runs 13 residues. Germline V gene sequence: CDR1 SGHTA, CDR2 FQGNSA. Between the trimmed V and J ends, which lost 2 bases and 10 bases, there was a span of 12 bases. The CDR3 protein is CASSLWDRPEQFF. The DNA for the CDR3 is TGTGCCAGCAGCTTATGGGACCGCCCCGAGCAGTTCTTC.

This clonotype was seen more than once but under ten times. The chain combines TRBV6-2 or TRBV6-3 with TRBJ2-7; 8 bases line up with TRBD2. The CDR3 runs to 17 residues. With 5 bases clipped from V and 5 bases from J, the junction kept 17 bases outside the gene matches. The V gene's germline CDR1 is MNHEY and CDR2 SVGEGT. CDR3 residues: CASSQPFGREARDEQYF. The CDR3 bases are TGTGCCAGCAGTCAGCCGTTCGGGCGGGAGGCTCGGGACGAGCAGTACTTC.

This clonotype was seen a few times. The CDR3 nucleotides are TGCGCCAGCAGCCTTCGGACAGGGGACGCCGAGCAGTACTTC. Its protein product is CASSLRTGDAEQYF. The rearrangement uses TRBV5-1 and TRBJ2-7; 9 bases align to TRBD1. V dropped 4 bases and J dropped 6; count of bases not matched to a gene: 8. Germline loops: CDR1 SGHRS, CDR2 YFSETQ. The CDR3 contains 14 residues.